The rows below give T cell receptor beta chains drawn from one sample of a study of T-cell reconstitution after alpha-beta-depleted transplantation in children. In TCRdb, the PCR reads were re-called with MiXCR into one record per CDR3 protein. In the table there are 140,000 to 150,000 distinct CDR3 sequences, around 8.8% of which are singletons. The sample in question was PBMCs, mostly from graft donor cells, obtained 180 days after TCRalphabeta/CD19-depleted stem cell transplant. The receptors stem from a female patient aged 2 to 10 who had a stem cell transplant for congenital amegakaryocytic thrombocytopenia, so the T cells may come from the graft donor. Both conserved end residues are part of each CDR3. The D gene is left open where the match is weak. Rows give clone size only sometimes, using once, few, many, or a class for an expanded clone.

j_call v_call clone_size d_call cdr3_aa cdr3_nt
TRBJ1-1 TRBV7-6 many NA CASKKQPNTEAFF TGTGCCAGTAAAAAACAGCCTAACACTGAAGCTTTCTTT
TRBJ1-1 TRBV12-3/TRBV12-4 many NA CASSPYGPVNTEAFF TGTGCCAGCAGTCCATATGGACCTGTTAACACTGAAGCTTTCTTT
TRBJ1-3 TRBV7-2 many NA CASSLGGVAGNTIYF TGTGCCAGCAGCTTAGGGGGAGTAGCTGGAAACACCATATATTTT
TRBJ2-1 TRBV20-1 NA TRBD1 CSARTGFDLYNEQFF TGCAGTGCTCGGACAGGGTTCGACTTATACAATGAGCAGTTCTTC
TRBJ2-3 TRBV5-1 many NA CASSGPTDTQYF TGCGCCAGCAGCGGCCCGACAGATACGCAGTATTTT
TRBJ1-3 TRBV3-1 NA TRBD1 CATCQAPTGQGLDTIYF TGTGCCACCTGCCAAGCCCCGACGGGACAGGGTTTGGACACCATATATTTT
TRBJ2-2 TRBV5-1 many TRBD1 CASSLLVGQTAGELFF TGCGCCAGCAGCTTGTTGGTGGGACAGACCGCCGGGGAGCTGTTTTTT
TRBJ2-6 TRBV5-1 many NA CASSLSGRTSGANVLTF TGCGCCAGCAGCTTATCCGGACGGACCTCTGGGGCCAACGTCCTGACTTTC
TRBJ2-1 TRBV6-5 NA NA CASSYLQGEAEQFF TGTGCCAGCAGTTACCTACAGGGAGAGGCTGAGCAGTTCTTC
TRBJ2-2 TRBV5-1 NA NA CASSLLDRQIHTGELFF TGCGCCAGCAGCTTGTTGGATAGGCAGATCCACACCGGGGAGCTGTTTTTT
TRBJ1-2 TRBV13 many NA CASTHGTAYGYTF TGTGCCAGCACCCATGGGACGGCATATGGCTACACCTTC
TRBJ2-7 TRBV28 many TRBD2 CASSFLLAGVRYEQYF TGTGCCAGCAGTTTTCTGCTAGCGGGAGTGAGGTACGAGCAGTACTTC
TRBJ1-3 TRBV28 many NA CASSLDTYSGNTIYF TGTGCCAGCAGTTTGGACACATACTCTGGAAACACCATATATTTT
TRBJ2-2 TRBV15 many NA CATSTRGTGELFF TGTGCCACCAGCACGAGGGGCACCGGGGAGCTGTTTTTT
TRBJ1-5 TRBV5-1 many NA CASSSRRNNQPQHF TGCGCCAGCAGCTCTAGACGGAACAATCAGCCCCAGCATTTT